The rows below give T cell receptor beta chains drawn from one sample of a study of shared clonotypes between healthy human individuals. Libraries were prepared by immunoSEQ multiplex PCR; TCRdb keeps only in-frame clonotypes and omits some of them. Here the sample spans approximately 240,000 clones, 50% to 75% being singletons. The sequenced material came from memory CD4+ T cells sorted from blood. These receptors were collected from a man under 40 in good health. The CDR3 runs from the conserved cysteine through the conserved F or W.

J gene | V gene | CDR3 protein
TRBJ2-7 | TRBV29-1 | CSARIPAGAEQYF
TRBJ2-2 | TRBV9 | CASADRLPKNTGELFF
TRBJ2-1 | TRBV14 | CASSLNGNEQFF
TRBJ1-1 | TRBV7-9 | CASSLEAPRDTEAFF
TRBJ2-4 | TRBV2 | CASSGDSGKNIQYF
TRBJ2-1 | TRBV28 | CASSSSRPLYNEQFF
TRBJ2-7 | TRBV2 | CASSDYRAYEQYF
TRBJ2-7 | TRBV6-4 | CASSDRYGEQYF
TRBJ1-2 | TRBV29-1 | CSVVDTYGYTF
TRBJ2-1 | TRBV7-2 | CASEQRGSPSYNEQFF
TRBJ1-1 | TRBV10-1 | CASSVKSNTEAFF
TRBJ2-7 | TRBV7-3 | CASSPIERLGQGAEQYF
TRBJ2-2 | TRBV6-1 | CASRGQVNTGELFF
TRBJ2-7 | TRBV30 | CAWSDSRRLEQYF
TRBJ1-5 | TRBV18 | CASSLGTRDQPQHF
TRBJ2-7 | TRBV5-6 | CASSPVGGASPEQYF
TRBJ1-1 | TRBV30 | CAWSLYSGNTEAFF
TRBJ1-4 | TRBV19 | CASSKIGSTNEKLFF
TRBJ2-5 | TRBV10-3 | CAISEGAGGFETQYF
TRBJ1-1 | TRBV11-3 | CASSLDVNTEAFF
TRBJ2-2 | TRBV27 | CASSPIQVTNTGELFF
TRBJ2-3 | TRBV2 | CASSAGEVSDTQYF
TRBJ2-3 | TRBV5-1 | CASSLGTSDRTDTQYF
TRBJ2-1 | TRBV6-1 | CASSEARAITSEQFF
TRBJ2-3 | TRBV11-2 | CASSLRGVARLTDTQYF
TRBJ2-7 | TRBV7-2 | CASTLMSDEQYF